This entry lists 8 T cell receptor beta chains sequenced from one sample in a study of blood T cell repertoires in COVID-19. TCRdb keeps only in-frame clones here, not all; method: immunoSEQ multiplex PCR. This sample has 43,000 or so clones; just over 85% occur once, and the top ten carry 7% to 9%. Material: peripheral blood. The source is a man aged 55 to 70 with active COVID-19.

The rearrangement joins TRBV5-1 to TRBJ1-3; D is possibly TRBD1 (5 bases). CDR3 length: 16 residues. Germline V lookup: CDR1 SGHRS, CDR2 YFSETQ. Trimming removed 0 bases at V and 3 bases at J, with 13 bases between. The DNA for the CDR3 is TGCGCCAGCAGCTTGGCCAAAGGGGCAAGTGGAAACACCATATATTTT. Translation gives CASSLAKGASGNTIYF.

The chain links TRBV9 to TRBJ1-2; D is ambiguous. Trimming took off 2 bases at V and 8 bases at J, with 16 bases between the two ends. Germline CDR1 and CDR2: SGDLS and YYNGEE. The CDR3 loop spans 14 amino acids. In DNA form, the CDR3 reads TGTGCCAGCAGCGTCTATGGGCCGATGAAGGGCTACACCTTC. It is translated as CASSVYGPMKGYTF.

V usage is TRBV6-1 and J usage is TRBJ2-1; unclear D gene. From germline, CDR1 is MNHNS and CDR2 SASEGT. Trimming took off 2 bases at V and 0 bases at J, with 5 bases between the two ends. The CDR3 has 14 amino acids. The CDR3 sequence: CASSEYSSYNEQFF. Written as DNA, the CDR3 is TGTGCCAGCAGTGAATACTCCTCCTACAATGAGCAGTTCTTC.

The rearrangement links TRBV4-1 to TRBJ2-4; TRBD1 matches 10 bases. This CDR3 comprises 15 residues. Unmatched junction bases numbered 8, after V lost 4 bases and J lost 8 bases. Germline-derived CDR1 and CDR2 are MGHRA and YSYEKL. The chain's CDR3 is CASSPRTGGGYIQYF. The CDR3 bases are TGCGCCAGCAGCCCGCGGACAGGGGGAGGGTACATTCAGTACTTC.

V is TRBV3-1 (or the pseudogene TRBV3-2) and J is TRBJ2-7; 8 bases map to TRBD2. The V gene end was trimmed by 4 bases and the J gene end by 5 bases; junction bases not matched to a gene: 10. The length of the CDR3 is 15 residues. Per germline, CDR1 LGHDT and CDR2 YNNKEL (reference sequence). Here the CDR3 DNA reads TGTGCCAGCAGCCCATTCAGCGGGAGTCTCGACGAGCAGTACTTC. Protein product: CASSPFSGSLDEQYF.

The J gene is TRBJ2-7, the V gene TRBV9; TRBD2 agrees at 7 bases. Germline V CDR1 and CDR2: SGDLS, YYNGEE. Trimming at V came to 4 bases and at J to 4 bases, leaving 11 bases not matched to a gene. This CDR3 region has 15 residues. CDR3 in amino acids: CASSLSGTTLYEQYF. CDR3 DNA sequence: TGTGCCAGCAGCCTCAGCGGGACCACCTTATACGAGCAGTACTTC. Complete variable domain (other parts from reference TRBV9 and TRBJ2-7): DSGVTQTPKHLITATGQRVTLRCSPRSGDLSVYWYQQSLDQGLQFLIQYYNGEERAKGNILERFSAQQFPDLHSELNLSSLELGDSALYFCASSLSGTTLYEQYFGPGTRLTVT.

CDR3 protein: CASSLVAPGELFF. CDR3 nucleotides: TGTGCCAGCAGCTTAGTGGCTCCCGGGGAGCTGTTTTTT. The chain employs TRBV7-2 and TRBJ2-2; D unresolved. The CDR3 runs to 13 residues. The V and J ends lost 1 base and 6 bases respectively, with 6 bases between them. Germline CDR1 SGHTA, CDR2 FQGNSA.

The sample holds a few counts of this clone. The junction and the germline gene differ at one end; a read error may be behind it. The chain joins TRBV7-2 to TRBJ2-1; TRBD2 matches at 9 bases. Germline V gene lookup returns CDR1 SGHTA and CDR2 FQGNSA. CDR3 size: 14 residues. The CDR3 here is CASTLAGARNEQFF. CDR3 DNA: TGTGCCAGCACCTTAGCGGGAGCTCGAAATGAGCAGTTCTTC.